Reported below is one T cell receptor (beta chain). Its cognate antigen is unknown. V was cut by 2 bases and J by 5 bases, with 6 bases left in between. This CDR3 spans 13 amino acids. Per the germline V gene, CDR1 is MNHEY and CDR2 is SVGEGT. The data belong to a study of T cell responses to AZD1222 COVID-19 vaccine. Study results and caveats: Seropositive status at baseline applied to only a handful of AZD1222 recipients. The study sampled repertoires only after the peak T cell response.

Assay used: immunoSEQ multiplex PCR; TCRdb lists only in-frame clones, some missing. This sample has 120,000 or so clones; over 75% occur once, and the top ten carry roughly a sixth. The source is an adult in good health. This chain uses TRBV6-2 or TRBV6-3 with TRBJ2-2; D gene unclear. The sequenced sample was peripheral blood, obtained on day 0 of MenACWY control vaccination. The chain's CDR3 is CASSYVGTGELFF. CDR3 coding DNA: TGTGCCAGCAGTTACGTGGGGACCGGGGAGCTGTTTTTT.